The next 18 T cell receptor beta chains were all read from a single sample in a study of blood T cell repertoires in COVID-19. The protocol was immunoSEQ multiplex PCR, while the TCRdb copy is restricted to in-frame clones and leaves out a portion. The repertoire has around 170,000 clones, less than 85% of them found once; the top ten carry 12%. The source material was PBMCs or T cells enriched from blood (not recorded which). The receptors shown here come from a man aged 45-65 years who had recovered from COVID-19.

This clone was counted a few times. The CDR3 is CASRRGTYSNQPQHF. In DNA, the CDR3 is TGTGCCAGCAGAAGGGGGACATATAGCAATCAGCCCCAGCATTTT. The chain combines TRBV28 with TRBJ1-5; a weak D match, TRBD1 (6 bases). CDR3 length: 15 residues. CDR1 and CDR2 (germline): MDHEN, SYDVKM. The V gene lost 6 bases and the J gene lost 0 bases, with 12 bases spanning the gap.

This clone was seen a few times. CDR3 in amino acids: CASSAGGNGANVLTF. CDR3 DNA: TGCGCCAGCAGCGCGGGGGGGAACGGGGCCAACGTCCTGACTTTC. The V call is TRBV5-1, the J call TRBJ2-6; 9 nucleotides match TRBD2. Per germline, CDR1 SGHRS and CDR2 YFSETQ. The CDR3 is 15 amino acids. Losses at the gene ends were 4 bases for V and 4 bases for J; bases not matched to a gene: 3. Using reference TRBV5-1 and TRBJ2-6 for the parts outside the CDR3, the full variable domain is KAGVTQTPRYLIKTRGQQVTLSCSPISGHRSVSWYQQTPGQGLQFLFEYFSETQRNKGNFPGRFSGRQFSNSRSEMNVSTLELGDSALYLCASSAGGNGANVLTFGAGSRLTVL.

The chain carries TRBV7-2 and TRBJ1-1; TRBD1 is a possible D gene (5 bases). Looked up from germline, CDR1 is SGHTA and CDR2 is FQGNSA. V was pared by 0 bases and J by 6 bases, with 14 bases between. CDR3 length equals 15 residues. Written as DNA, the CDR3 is TGTGCCAGCAGCTTAGCCTCAGGCGTAGGGGCTGAAGCTTTCTTT. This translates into CASSLASGVGAEAFF.

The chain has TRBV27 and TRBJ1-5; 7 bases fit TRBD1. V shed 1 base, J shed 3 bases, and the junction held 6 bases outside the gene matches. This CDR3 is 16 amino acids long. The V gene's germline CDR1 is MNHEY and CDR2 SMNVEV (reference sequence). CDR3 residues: CASSLYAGQLNQPQHF. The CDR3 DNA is TGTGCCAGCAGTTTATACGCGGGACAGCTCAATCAGCCCCAGCATTTT.

CDR3 in DNA: TGTGCCAGCAGCTTAGACAGGGATAACAATGAAAAACTGTTTTTT. This codes for CASSLDRDNNEKLFF. This chain joins TRBV7-6 and TRBJ1-4; D perhaps matches TRBD1 (6 bases). The CDR3 is 15 residues long. Trimming left V 1 base short and J 5 bases short, with 11 bases between. CDR1 SGHVS and CDR2 FNYEAQ come from the germline V gene. Full variable domain (outside the CDR3, taken from reference TRBV7-6 and TRBJ1-4): GAGVSQSPRYKVTKRGQDVALRCDPISGHVSLYWYRQALGQGPEFLTYFNYEAQQDKSGLPNDRFSAERPEGSISTLTIQRTEQRDSAMYRCASSLDRDNNEKLFFGSGTQLSVL.

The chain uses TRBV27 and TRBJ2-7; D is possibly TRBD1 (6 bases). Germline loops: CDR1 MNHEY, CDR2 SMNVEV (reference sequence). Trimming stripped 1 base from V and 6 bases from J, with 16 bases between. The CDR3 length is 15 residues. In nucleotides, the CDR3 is TGTGCCAGCAGTTTATTCGGGCAGGGGATGTCCGAGCAGTACTTC. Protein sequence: CASSLFGQGMSEQYF.

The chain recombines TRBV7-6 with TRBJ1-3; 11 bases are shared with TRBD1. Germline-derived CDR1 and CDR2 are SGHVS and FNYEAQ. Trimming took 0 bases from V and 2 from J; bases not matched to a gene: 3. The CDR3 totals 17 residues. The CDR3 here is CASSLARDRGAGNTIYF. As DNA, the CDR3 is TGTGCCAGCAGCTTAGCGCGGGACAGGGGGGCTGGAAACACCATATATTTT.

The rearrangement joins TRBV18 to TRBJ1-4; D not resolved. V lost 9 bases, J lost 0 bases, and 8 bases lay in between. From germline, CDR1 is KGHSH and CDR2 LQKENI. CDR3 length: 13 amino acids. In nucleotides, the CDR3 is TGTGCCAGTCGAGTGACAACTAATGAAAAACTGTTTTTT. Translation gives CASRVTTNEKLFF.

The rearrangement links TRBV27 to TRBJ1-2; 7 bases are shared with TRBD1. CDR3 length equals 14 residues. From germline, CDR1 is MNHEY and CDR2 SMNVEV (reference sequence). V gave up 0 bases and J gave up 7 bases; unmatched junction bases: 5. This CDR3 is CASSLSTGSGGYTF. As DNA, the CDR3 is TGTGCCAGCAGTTTATCGACAGGGTCGGGTGGCTACACCTTC.

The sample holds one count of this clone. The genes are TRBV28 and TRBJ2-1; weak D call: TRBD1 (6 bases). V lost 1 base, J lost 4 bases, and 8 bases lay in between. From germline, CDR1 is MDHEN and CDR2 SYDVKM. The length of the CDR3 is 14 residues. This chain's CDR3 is CASSLFGQYNEQFF. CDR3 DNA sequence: TGTGCCAGCAGTTTATTTGGACAGTACAATGAGCAGTTCTTC.

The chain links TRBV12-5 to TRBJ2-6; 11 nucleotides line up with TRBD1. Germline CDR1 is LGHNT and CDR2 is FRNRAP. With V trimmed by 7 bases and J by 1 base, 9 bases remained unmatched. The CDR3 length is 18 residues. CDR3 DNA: TGTGCTAGTGCCTCAATGGGGACAGGGGGGTCTGGGGCCAACGTCCTGACTTTC. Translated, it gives CASASMGTGGSGANVLTF.

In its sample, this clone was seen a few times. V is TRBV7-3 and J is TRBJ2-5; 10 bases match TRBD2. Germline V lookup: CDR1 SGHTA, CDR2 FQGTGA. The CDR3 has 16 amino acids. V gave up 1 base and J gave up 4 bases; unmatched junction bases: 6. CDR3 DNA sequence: TGTGCCAGCAGCTTAAACCCCCCTAGCGGGGGAGAGACCCAGTACTTC. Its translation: CASSLNPPSGGETQYF.

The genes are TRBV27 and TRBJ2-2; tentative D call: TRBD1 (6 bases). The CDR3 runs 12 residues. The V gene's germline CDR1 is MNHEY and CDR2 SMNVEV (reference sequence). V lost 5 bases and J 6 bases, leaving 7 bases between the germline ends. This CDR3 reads CASSGQSGELFF. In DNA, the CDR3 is TGTGCCAGCAGTGGACAGTCCGGGGAGCTGTTTTTT.

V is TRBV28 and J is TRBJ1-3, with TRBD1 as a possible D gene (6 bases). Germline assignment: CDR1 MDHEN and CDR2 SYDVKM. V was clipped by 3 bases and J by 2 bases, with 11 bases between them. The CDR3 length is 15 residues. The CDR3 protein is CASSFPTGTGNTIYF. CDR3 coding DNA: TGTGCCAGCAGTTTCCCTACAGGGACTGGAAACACCATATATTTT.

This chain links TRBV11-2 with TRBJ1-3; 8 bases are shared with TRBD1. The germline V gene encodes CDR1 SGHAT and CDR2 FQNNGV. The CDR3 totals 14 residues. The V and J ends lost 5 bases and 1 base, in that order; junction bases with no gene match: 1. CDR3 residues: CASSRQGSGNTIYF. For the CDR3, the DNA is TGTGCCAGCAGCCGACAGGGGTCTGGAAACACCATATATTTT.

Here the CDR3 reads CASSSRVRLHTEAFF. In DNA form, the CDR3 reads TGTGCCAGCAGCAGCAGGGTGCGGTTGCACACTGAAGCTTTCTTT. The rearrangement uses TRBV21-1 and TRBJ1-1; TRBD1 is the table's D call and was not checked against the DNA. TRBV21-1 is noted as a pseudogene. The CDR3 spans 15 residues.

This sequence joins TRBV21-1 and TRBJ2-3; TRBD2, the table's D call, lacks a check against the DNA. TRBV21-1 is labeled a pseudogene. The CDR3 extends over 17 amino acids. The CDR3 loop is CASTGTSGRRSTDTQYF. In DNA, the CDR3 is TGTGCCAGCACCGGGACTAGCGGGCGACGAAGCACAGATACGCAGTATTTT.

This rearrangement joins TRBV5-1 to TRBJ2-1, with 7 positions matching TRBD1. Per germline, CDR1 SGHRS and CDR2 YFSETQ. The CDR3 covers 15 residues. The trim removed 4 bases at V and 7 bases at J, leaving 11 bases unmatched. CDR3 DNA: TGCGCCAGCAGCCTAACAGGGGCGGTACGTAATGAGCAGTTCTTC. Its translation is CASSLTGAVRNEQFF.